This T cell receptor (beta chain) appears in the sequencing data of a study of Ad26.COV2.S vaccination and SARS-CoV-2 variants. Study in general: It was the COV1001 Ad26.COV2.S trial arm that included the donor. By the intramuscular route, Ad26.COV2.S was given once, or twice 56 days apart.

The study, taken as a whole, reports: Among vaccine recipients, spike-specific TCR breadth exceeded that of placebo recipients. Vaccine recipients and placebo recipients showed similar non-spike TCR breadth.

Data came from immunoSEQ multiplex PCR; TCRdb stores just in-frame clones and leaves some out. The repertoire holds around 320,000 clones, with approximately 86% as singletons. Notes on this clone: The antigen remains unidentified.

V lost 10 bases to trimming and J lost 4 bases, with 13 bases between them. This CDR3 region has 12 residues. Per the germline V gene, CDR1 is ENHRY and CDR2 is SYGVKD. Described treatment: some 20 received Ad26.COV2.S at low or high dose, single or two shots; roughly 5 received placebo; per-sample allocation not given. Sample collection was performed on day 63 after the first vaccine or placebo injection. The input for sequencing was peripheral blood, taken in a trial of Ad26.COV2.S vaccine versus placebo. The V and J genes are TRBV10-3 and TRBJ1-1; TRBD1 might be the D (6 bases). The sequence came from a person aged 18-65 years who received the Ad26.COV2.S COVID-19 vaccine or a placebo. The CDR3 DNA follows: TGTGCCACTGGGGGGCAATTCACTGAAGCTTTCTTT. Translation: CATGGQFTEAFF.